Listed here are 2 T cell receptor beta chains from one sample, sequenced in a study of breast tumors, draining lymph nodes, adjacent tissues. TCRdb analysed the multiplex PCR reads with MiXCR anew, one entry per CDR3 protein. In the table there are approximately 230,000 distinct CDR3 sequences, 34% of which are singletons. Axillary draining lymph nodes of breast cancer patients supplied the node samples. Source material: axillary lymph node tissue. All receptors come from a female donor with breast cancer. Some clones in this sample may be carry-over from other donors' samples.

This chain uses TRBV12-3 or TRBV12-4 with TRBJ1-6; TRBD1 matches 9 bases. The ends lost 5 bases at V and 5 bases at J; junction bases unmatched: 13. The CDR3 sequence is 18 residues long. CDR3 sequence: CASSPRIGTGPNNSPLHF. DNA for the CDR3: TGTGCCAGCAGTCCCAGAATAGGGACAGGGCCCAATAATTCACCCCTCCACTTT.

This clonotype has at least ten counts. The chain has TRBV2 and TRBJ2-3; TRBD1 agrees at 7 bases. The CDR3 extends over 15 amino acids. Unmatched junction bases numbered 7, after V lost 6 bases and J lost 1 base. The germline CDR1 and CDR2 sequences are SNHLY and FYNNEI. The CDR3 region has the DNA TGTGCCAGCAGACGGGACAGCGCTGGCACAGATACGCAGTATTTT. Its translation: CASRRDSAGTDTQYF.